This TCR beta chain derives from a study of T-cell reconstitution after alpha-beta-depleted transplantation in children. Study-level results: Some patients' high day-60 TCRbeta diversity was traced to surviving recipient T cells and thymic progenitors. T cells produced anew were the main source of T-cell counts and diversity one year after transplant. Several hundred expanded graft clones reportedly supplied alpha-beta T cells about two months after transplant.

This clonotype came up a few times. Its target is unknown. The CDR3 is 13 amino acids. Germline CDR1 reads LGHDT; CDR2 reads YNNKEL (reference sequence). V lost 6 bases and J 6 bases, leaving 11 bases between the germline ends. Preparing the TCRbeta library involved the use of unique molecular identifiers. TCRdb redid the calling of the PCR reads with MiXCR, one entry per CDR3 protein. Counted here are hundreds of thousands of distinct CDR3 sequences, around 13% occurring once; the ten biggest clones make up 0.65% to 0.9%. J is TRBJ2-2 and V is TRBV3-1, with D tentatively TRBD2 (5 bases). This clonotype was obtained from a girl between 2 and 10 years old with congenital amegakaryocytic thrombocytopenia, due to receive a stem cell transplant. The sequencing used PBMCs, collected before TCRalphabeta/CD19-depleted stem cell transplant. The DNA of the CDR3 is TGTGCCAGCAGTCCAGTAGCGCCCGGGGAGCTGTTTTTT. It specifies CASSPVAPGELFF.